The 4 T cell receptor beta chains presented below share a single source sample, sequenced in a study of T cells after yellow fever vaccination. TCRdb fed the 5' RACE reads into MiXCR, producing one record per CDR3 protein. This repertoire shows 350,000 to 550,000 distinct CDR3 sequences, approximately 19% found once; its top ten account for 15% to 20%. Sequenced material: PBMCs, taken before the yellow fever booster vaccination. These receptor sequences come from a man younger than 30 who received the YFV17D yellow fever vaccine.

V and J are TRBV19 and TRBJ2-3; 13 bases map to TRBD2. The CDR3 length is 16 residues. V lost 3 bases, J lost 6 bases, and 6 bases stayed unmatched. Germline assignment: CDR1 LNHDA and CDR2 SQIVND (reference sequence). CDR3: CASSIRTSGGLDTQYF. The CDR3 DNA reads as TGTGCCAGTAGTATCCGGACTAGCGGGGGATTGGATACGCAGTATTTT.

The V gene is TRBV4-1, the J gene TRBJ1-2, with 7 bases matching TRBD1. V dropped 5 bases and J dropped 7; count of bases not matched to a gene: 34. Germline-derived CDR1 and CDR2 are MGHRA and YSYEKL. The CDR3 totals 22 residues. The CDR3 spells CASSSGQTFYIVGRGWVGGYTF. In DNA, the CDR3 is TGCGCCAGCAGCTCGGGACAGACATTCTATATTGTAGGGCGCGGTTGGGTCGGTGGCTACACCTTC.

This clonotype was seen at least ten times. This sequence joins TRBV7-8 and TRBJ1-2, with a weak D call TRBD1 (5 bases). CDR1 and CDR2 from the germline V gene are SGHVS and FQNEAQ. V was cut by 1 base and J by 0 bases, with 9 bases left in between. The CDR3 extends over 15 amino acids. CDR3 nucleotide sequence: TGTGCCAGCAGCTTAGGGGGCTGGACTAACTATGGCTACACCTTC. This codes for CASSLGGWTNYGYTF. Using reference TRBV7-8 and TRBJ1-2 for the parts outside the CDR3, the full variable domain is GAGVSQSPRYKVAKRGQDVALRCDPISGHVSLFWYQQALGQGPEFLTYFQNEAQLDKSGLPSDRFFAERPEGSVSTLKIQRTQQEDSAVYLCASSLGGWTNYGYTFGSGTRLTVV.

This clonotype showed up just a few times. V usage is TRBV7-2 and J usage is TRBJ2-5; D gene ambiguous. The CDR3 extends over 14 amino acids. The V gene's germline CDR1 is SGHTA and CDR2 FQGNSA. The V end was cut by 4 bases, the J end by 2 bases, with 11 bases between. CDR3 sequence (DNA): TGTGCCAGCAGCTCCAGCCAGTTACAAGAGACCCAGTACTTC. Translating gives CASSSSQLQETQYF. Complete variable domain (other parts from reference TRBV7-2 and TRBJ2-5): GAGVSQSPSNKVTEKGKDVELRCDPISGHTALYWYRQSLGQGLEFLIYFQGNSAPDKSGLPSDRFSAERTGGSVSTLTIQRTQQEDSAVYLCASSSSQLQETQYFGPGTRLLVL.